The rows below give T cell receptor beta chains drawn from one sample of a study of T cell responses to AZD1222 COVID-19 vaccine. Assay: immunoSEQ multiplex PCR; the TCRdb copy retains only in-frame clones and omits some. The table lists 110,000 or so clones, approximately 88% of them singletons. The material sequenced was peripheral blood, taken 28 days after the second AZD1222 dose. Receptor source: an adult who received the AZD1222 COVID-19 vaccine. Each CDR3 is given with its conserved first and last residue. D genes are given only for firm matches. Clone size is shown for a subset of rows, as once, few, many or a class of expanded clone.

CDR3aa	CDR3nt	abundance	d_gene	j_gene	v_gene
CSVKYDSYEQYF	TGCAGCGTCAAGTACGACTCGTACGAGCAGTACTTC	.	.	TRBJ2-7	TRBV29-1
CASSEDRGRLADGYTF	TGTGCCAGCAGTGAGGACAGGGGGAGGTTGGCCGATGGCTACACCTTC	once	TRBD1	TRBJ1-2	TRBV6-1
CASSSGGGVQPQHF	TGTGCCAGCAGTTCCGGGGGCGGCGTTCAGCCCCAGCATTTT	.	.	TRBJ1-5	TRBV6-5
CASTQGGSGNTIYF	TGCGCCAGCACGCAGGGGGGATCTGGAAACACCATATATTTT	.	TRBD1	TRBJ1-3	TRBV5-1
CASSYSSQSNQPQHF	TGTGCCAGCAGTTACTCGTCTCAGTCGAATCAGCCCCAGCATTTT	.	.	TRBJ1-5	TRBV6-5
CASSLGLGEGQPQHF	TGTGCCAGCAGCTTAGGGTTAGGGGAAGGTCAGCCCCAGCATTTT	.	.	TRBJ1-5	TRBV7-2
CASTTGPGGEKLFF	TGTGCCAGTACCACCGGGCCGGGAGGAGAAAAACTGTTTTTT	once	.	TRBJ1-4	TRBV19
CASSPGGGGAGELFF	TGTGCCAGCAGTCCAGGAGGGGGTGGCGCCGGGGAGCTGTTTTTT	.	.	TRBJ2-2	TRBV6-2/TRBV6-3
CASSAGGGLNTEAFF	TGCGCCAGCTCCGCCGGAGGAGGGTTGAACACTGAAGCTTTCTTT	.	.	TRBJ1-1	TRBV10-2
CASSYTTGYSYNEQFF	TGTGCCAGCAGTTATACTACAGGGTACTCCTACAATGAGCAGTTCTTC	.	.	TRBJ2-1	TRBV27
CASSFPQGAREQYF	TGTGCCAGCAGTTTCCCTCAGGGGGCGCGGGAGCAGTACTTC	.	TRBD1	TRBJ2-7	TRBV28
CASSRDNLRGSEQYF	TGTGCCAGCAGTCGGGACAATTTGAGGGGAAGCGAGCAGTACTTC	.	.	TRBJ2-7	TRBV7-2
CASSAPYGGNYGYTF	TGTGCCAGCAGTGCCCCCTACGGAGGTAACTATGGCTACACCTTC	few	.	TRBJ1-2	TRBV25-1
CASTGTGEHQPQHF	TGTGCCAGCACCGGGACAGGGGAACATCAGCCCCAGCATTTT	.	TRBD1	TRBJ1-5	TRBV6-6
CASSYSARPTEKLFF	TGTGCCAGCAGTTACTCGGCCAGGCCTACGGAAAAACTGTTTTTT	.	.	TRBJ1-4	TRBV6-5
CATSTTRGGGSDTQYF	TGTGCCACCAGCACAACTCGCGGGGGGGGGTCAGATACGCAGTATTTT	.	TRBD2	TRBJ2-3	TRBV15
CASSLVTSDNEQFF	TGCGCCAGCAGCTTGGTTACTAGCGACAATGAGCAGTTCTTC	.	TRBD2	TRBJ2-1	TRBV5-1
CASSLGENTEAFF	TGTGCCAGCAGCCTGGGGGAAAACACTGAAGCTTTCTTT	.	.	TRBJ1-1	TRBV9
CASSTLIKGHPQLFF	TGTGCCAGCAGCACACTCATCAAGGGCCACCCCCAGCTGTTTTTT	.	.	TRBJ2-2	TRBV11-2
CAIGKDPGLDGYTF	TGTGCCATCGGGAAGGACCCTGGGTTGGATGGCTACACCTTC	once	.	TRBJ1-2	TRBV10-3
CASSLVGPGATDTQYF	TGCGCCAGCAGCTTGGTGGGCCCGGGGGCTACAGATACGCAGTATTTT	.	.	TRBJ2-3	TRBV5-1
CASSSGQLEAFF	TGCGCCAGCAGCTCTGGACAGCTTGAAGCTTTCTTT	.	.	TRBJ1-1	TRBV5-1
CASSLGKWNQETQYF	TGTGCCAGCAGCTTAGGGAAGTGGAACCAAGAGACCCAGTACTTC	.	.	TRBJ2-5	TRBV7-2
CASSKTVFSYTGELFF	TGTGCCAGCAGCAAAACTGTCTTCTCTTACACCGGGGAGCTGTTTTTT	.	.	TRBJ2-2	TRBV21-1
CASSLARGEQGDEKLFF	TGTGCCAGCAGCTTGGCGCGCGGGGAACAGGGCGATGAAAAACTGTTTTTT	.	.	TRBJ1-4	TRBV5-6
CASSITGISTDTQYF	TGTGCCAGTAGTATTACAGGCATCTCCACAGATACGCAGTATTTT	.	.	TRBJ2-3	TRBV19
CASRSATDTQYF	TGTGCCAGCCGATCCGCGACAGATACGCAGTATTTT	.	.	TRBJ2-3	TRBV6-5
CASSLLFRGGGTEAFF	TGTGCCAGCAGCTTACTTTTTCGTGGGGGGGGCACTGAAGCTTTCTTT	.	.	TRBJ1-1	TRBV7-2
CSVERQGSEKLFF	TGCAGCGTGGAAAGGCAGGGAAGTGAAAAACTGTTTTTT	.	.	TRBJ1-4	TRBV29-1
CASSQGQRVEKLFF	TGTGCCAGCAGCCAGGGACAGAGGGTTGAAAAACTGTTTTTT	.	TRBD1	TRBJ1-4	TRBV5-4
CASSPGQGAGDEQYF	TGTGCCAGCAGCCCGGGACAGGGGGCTGGCGACGAGCAGTACTTC	.	TRBD1	TRBJ2-7	TRBV2
CASSFRVRETQYF	TGTGCCAGCAGTTTCAGGGTTCGGGAGACCCAGTACTTC	.	.	TRBJ2-5	TRBV27
CASSLADTEAFF	TGCGCCAGCAGCTTGGCAGACACTGAAGCTTTCTTT	.	.	TRBJ1-1	TRBV5-1
CASSQPGRNTEAFF	TGTGCCAGCAGCCAACCAGGACGGAACACTGAAGCTTTCTTT	.	.	TRBJ1-1	TRBV3-1/TRBV3-2
CASSWAGAGATDTQYF	TGTGCCAGCAGCTGGGCCGGAGCGGGGGCCACAGATACGCAGTATTTT	.	TRBD2	TRBJ2-3	TRBV5-5
CASTHPRTVPTFNEKLFF	TGTGCCAGCACTCATCCCAGGACAGTCCCCACCTTTAATGAAAAACTGTTTTTT	.	.	TRBJ1-4	TRBV28
CASSLGAGLNTEAFF	TGTGCCAGCAGCTTAGGGGCAGGCTTGAACACTGAAGCTTTCTTT	.	.	TRBJ1-1	TRBV7-2